This T cell receptor (beta chain) is from a study of blood T cell repertoires in COVID-19. Turning to the study itself: The analysed material was cDNA or gDNA that came from T cells, B-cell-depleted T cells, or PBMCs.

V shed 5 bases and J 5 bases; nucleotides not matched to a gene: 5. CDR3 length: 14 amino acids. CDR1 and CDR2 (germline): SGHRS, YFSETQ. In the original analysis: Using reference gene primer amplification, nucleated cell counts were estimated. The protocol was immunoSEQ multiplex PCR, while the TCRdb copy is restricted to in-frame clones and leaves out a portion. D and trimming come from the DNA, and the V and J calls and clone size come from that table. The repertoire holds nearly 350,000 clones, around 83% seen once, with about 2.7% in the top ten. V gene TRBV5-1 combines with J gene TRBJ1-1; 11 bases are shared with TRBD1. The receptor was derived from a man aged 25 to 45 with active or convalescent COVID-19. The material sequenced was peripheral blood. CDR3 sequence (DNA): TGCGCCAGCAGGCCGGGACAGGGGGAGACTGAAGCTTTCTTT. Its protein is CASRPGQGETEAFF.